The 24 T cell receptor beta chains reported below all come from one sample, sequenced in a study of cytomegalovirus exposure and HLA in healthy donors. Both 60 Vbeta primers and 13 Jbeta primers went into the PCR. Only in-frame clones appear in the TCRdb table, and some are missing; sequencing was by immunoSEQ multiplex PCR. The data contain about 130,000 clones, over 60% of them seen just once; the ten biggest clones take up roughly 13%. Sequencing was performed on PBMCs. The origin of the receptors is a woman aged 40-49 years in good health and CMV-seropositive.

This clone was found many times. J is TRBJ2-2 and V is TRBV15; 8 positions agree with TRBD2. From germline, CDR1 is LNHNV and CDR2 YYDKDF (reference sequence). The CDR3 length is 16 residues. The V and J ends lost 1 base and 8 bases, in that order; junction bases with no gene match: 9. In nucleotides, the CDR3 is TGTGCCACCAGCAGAGGTTCCGGGACTAGTGCTGGGGAGCTGTTTTTT. Its protein product is CATSRGSGTSAGELFF.

The V call is TRBV11-2, the J call TRBJ2-3, with D unclear. Germline V gene lookup returns CDR1 SGHAT and CDR2 FQNNGV. With 5 bases removed from V and 2 bases from J, the gap between germline ends came to 11 bases. The CDR3 is 14 residues long. The CDR3 DNA is TGTGCCAGCAGCCCTGGCAGATTCACAGATACGCAGTATTTT. Protein: CASSPGRFTDTQYF. Combining the CDR3 with reference TRBV11-2 and TRBJ2-3 gives the whole variable domain EAGVAQSPRYKIIEKRQSVAFWCNPISGHATLYWYQQILGQGPKLLIQFQNNGVVDDSQLPKDRFSAERLKGVDSTLKIQPAKLEDSAVYLCASSPGRFTDTQYFGPGTRLTVL.

The rearrangement joins TRBV7-9 to TRBJ2-4; D may be TRBD1 (6 bases). Germline loops: CDR1 SEHNR, CDR2 FQNEAQ (reference sequence). The length of the CDR3 is 13 residues. V was pared by 0 bases and J by 8 bases, with 8 bases between. This chain's CDR3 is CASSLAGGDIQYF. The CDR3 DNA follows: TGTGCCAGCAGCTTAGCAGGGGGTGACATTCAGTACTTC.

A remark on this clone: Compared with germline, one end of the junction differs, possibly owing to a read error. The chain uses TRBV30 and TRBJ2-3, with 9 bases that match TRBD2. The CDR3 has 11 amino acids. Germline V CDR1 and CDR2: GTSNPN, SVGIG (reference sequence). The CDR3, as DNA: TGTGCCGCCTCTCCAAGGCGGGAGGGCGTTTTT. Translating it yields CAASPRREGVF.

This chain links TRBV2 with TRBJ1-3; 8 nucleotides agree with TRBD1. Germline V gives CDR1 SNHLY, CDR2 FYNNEI. Trimming removed 6 bases from V and 3 bases from J; junction bases left unmatched: 4. This CDR3 has 14 amino acids. Here the CDR3 DNA reads TGTGCCAGCAGGGATACAGGGGGTGGAAACACCATATATTTT. Its protein is CASRDTGGGNTIYF.

Only a few counts were recorded for this clone. The CDR3 sequence: CASSDRGYEQYF. The CDR3, as DNA: TGTGCCAGCAGCGACAGGGGCTACGAGCAGTACTTC. V is TRBV28 and J is TRBJ2-7; 8 nucleotides agree with TRBD1. The trim removed 6 bases at V and 3 bases at J, leaving 1 base unmatched. Per germline, CDR1 MDHEN and CDR2 SYDVKM. The CDR3 sequence is 12 residues long.

The chain has TRBV2 and TRBJ2-2; D is possibly TRBD1 or TRBD2 (5 bases each). The CDR3 covers 14 residues. Germline CDR1 reads SNHLY; CDR2 reads FYNNEI. The germline V and J ends were trimmed by 5 bases and 7 bases, with 14 bases remaining between them. DNA of the CDR3: TGTGCCAGCAGTAAAGGGGAGTACGGCGGGGAGCTGTTTTTT. Residues: CASSKGEYGGELFF. Variable domain in full (rest from reference TRBV2 and TRBJ2-2): EPEVTQTPSHQVTQMGQEVILRCVPISNHLYFYWYRQILGQKVEFLVSFYNNEISEKSEIFDDQFSVERPDGSNFTLKIRSTKLEDSAMYFCASSKGEYGGELFFGEGSRLTVL.

V gene TRBV28 combines with J gene TRBJ1-1; 9 bases agree with TRBD1. The germline V gene encodes CDR1 MDHEN and CDR2 SYDVKM. The V and J ends lost 5 bases and 10 bases, in that order; junction bases with no gene match: 8. The CDR3 has 13 residues. CDR3 in amino acids: CASSLLDRGVAFF. Written as DNA, the CDR3 is TGTGCCAGCAGTCTCCTGGACAGGGGAGTAGCTTTCTTT.

The chain uses TRBV6-4 and TRBJ2-5; D not certain. The J call is doubtful: the DNA matches TRBJ2-7 better. The CDR3 has 17 residues. Germline V lookup: CDR1 MRHNA, CDR2 SNTAGT. The DNA for the CDR3 is TGTGCCAGCAGTGACCCTCCCCGACACGCGAGCTCCTACGAGCAGTACTTC. It is translated as CASSDPPRHASSYEQYF.

For this clone: At one end, the junction sequence differs from germline, possibly due to a read error. The chain recombines TRBV7-9 with TRBJ1-4; D not resolved. The length of the CDR3 is 13 residues. The germline CDR1 and CDR2 sequences are SEHNR and FQNEAQ (reference sequence). The CDR3 region has the DNA TGTGCCAGCAGTTTAGGCAGGATTGAAAAACTGTTTTTT. This codes for CASSLGRIEKLFF.

The chain carries TRBV28 and TRBJ1-1, with 7 bases lining up with TRBD1. Unmatched junction bases numbered 7, after V lost 3 bases and J lost 6 bases. This CDR3 contains 14 residues. CDR1 and CDR2 (germline): MDHEN, SYDVKM. The CDR3 reads CASSFVRGLSEAFF. The DNA of the CDR3 is TGTGCCAGCAGTTTTGTCAGGGGGTTATCTGAAGCTTTCTTT.

This clone was detected once. CDR3 DNA: TGCGCCAGCAGCCCCCCGCAGACAGGGAAAGATGGCTACACCTTC. Its translation: CASSPPQTGKDGYTF. V and J are TRBV4-1 and TRBJ1-2, with 7 bases that match TRBD1. The CDR3 runs to 15 residues. In germline, CDR1 is MGHRA, CDR2 YSYEKL. V dropped 4 bases and J dropped 6; count of bases not matched to a gene: 11.

The chain employs TRBV7-2 and TRBJ2-7; a weak D match, TRBD2 (6 bases). Trimming cost V 3 bases and J 5 bases, with 17 bases left between them. There are 15 residues in the CDR3. Germline CDR1 is SGHTA and CDR2 is FQGNSA. CDR3 loop: CASSLTLAPLDEQYF. The CDR3 DNA follows: TGTGCCAGCAGCTTGACGCTAGCGCCTTTGGACGAGCAGTACTTC.

This chain joins TRBV30 and TRBJ2-3, with 7 bases that match TRBD1. J gave up 2 bases and V 5 bases, and 4 bases lay outside the gene matches. The CDR3 has 13 residues. The germline V gene has CDR1 GTSNPN and CDR2 SVGIG (reference sequence). CDR3 region: CAWYRGSTDTQYF. The CDR3, as DNA: TGTGCCTGGTACAGGGGTTCCACAGATACGCAGTATTTT.

CDR3 bases: TGTGCCAGCAGCCGCAAGAGGGACACTGAAGCTTTCTTT. Translating it yields CASSRKRDTEAFF. The chain joins TRBV11-2 to TRBJ1-1; no clear D gene. V was trimmed by 5 bases and J by 3 bases, leaving 10 bases between them. CDR1 SGHAT and CDR2 FQNNGV come from the germline V gene. The CDR3 is made up of 13 amino acids. Full variable domain (missing parts from reference TRBV11-2 and TRBJ1-1): EAGVAQSPRYKIIEKRQSVAFWCNPISGHATLYWYQQILGQGPKLLIQFQNNGVVDDSQLPKDRFSAERLKGVDSTLKIQPAKLEDSAVYLCASSRKRDTEAFFGQGTRLTVV.

V gene TRBV4-1 combines with J gene TRBJ2-1; TRBD2 aligns across 9 bases. The CDR3 has 20 residues. Germline CDR1 MGHRA, CDR2 YSYEKL. J gave up 13 bases and V 3 bases, and 28 bases lay outside the gene matches. CDR3 protein: CASSHGPGRAPKAGGYVQFF. Written as DNA, the CDR3 is TGCGCCAGCAGCCATGGTCCCGGAAGAGCGCCAAAAGCGGGAGGCTATGTTCAGTTCTTC.

V is TRBV11-1 and J is TRBJ2-1; D might be TRBD2 (5 bases). Germline CDR1 is SGHAT and CDR2 is FQDESV (reference sequence). This CDR3 comprises 15 residues. Deletions cut 4 bases from V and 5 bases from J, with 15 bases between. The CDR3 loop is CASSSAGNAHNEQFF. CDR3 nucleotide sequence: TGTGCCAGCAGCTCCGCCGGGAACGCGCACAATGAGCAGTTCTTC.

The chain uses TRBV5-1 and TRBJ2-3; 9 nucleotides line up with TRBD2. The length of the CDR3 is 20 residues. Germline CDR1 SGHRS, CDR2 YFSETQ. V lost 0 bases and J lost 2; bases outside the gene matches: 16. The CDR3 DNA follows: TGCGCCAGCAGCTTGGATGTTGGGAGGTCTAGCGGGACACCCACAGATACGCAGTATTTT. Encoded protein: CASSLDVGRSSGTPTDTQYF.

This chain links TRBV14 with TRBJ2-7; D may be TRBD1 (6 bases). The CDR3 sequence is 14 residues long. V was clipped by 4 bases and J by 6 bases, with 16 bases between them. CDR1 is SGHDN, CDR2 FVKESK, per germline. The CDR3 loop reads CASSRPGQSGEQYF. The CDR3 DNA is TGTGCCAGCAGCCGGCCCGGACAGTCCGGCGAGCAGTACTTC.

This chain links TRBV7-9 with TRBJ2-5, with 9 nucleotides matching TRBD1. The J call is doubtful: the DNA matches TRBJ2-7 better. Germline CDR1 reads SEHNR; CDR2 reads FQNEAQ (reference sequence). This CDR3 spans 13 amino acids. The CDR3 DNA follows: TGTGCCAGCAGACTACGACAGGGGGGCGAGCAGTACTTC. Its protein product is CASRLRQGGEQYF.

The genes are TRBV25-1 and TRBJ1-1; 8 bases agree with TRBD1. The CDR3 sequence is 15 residues long. The ends lost 3 bases at V and 4 bases at J; junction bases unmatched: 7. CDR1 and CDR2 from the germline V gene are MGHDK and SYGVNS. The CDR3, as DNA: TGTGCCAGCAGTGATCGCCTTACAGGGGGCACTGAAGCTTTCTTT. It encodes CASSDRLTGGTEAFF.

This chain uses TRBV9 with TRBJ2-5; 9 bases are a match to TRBD1. The V and J ends lost 5 bases and 5 bases, in that order; junction bases with no gene match: 10. Germline loops: CDR1 SGDLS, CDR2 YYNGEE. This CDR3 has 15 amino acids. For the CDR3, the DNA is TGTGCCAGCAGTCTACAGGGGGCTGCGGCTGAGACCCAGTACTTC. Translating it yields CASSLQGAAAETQYF.

The rearrangement links TRBV6-1 to TRBJ2-5; D unresolved. Germline CDR1 and CDR2: MNHNS and SASEGT. The CDR3 contains 10 residues. Trimming took off 6 bases at V and 5 bases at J, with 4 bases between the two ends. In DNA form, the CDR3 reads TGTGCCAGCAGGGGCGAGACCCAGTACTTC. Translated, it gives CASRGETQYF.

The genes are TRBV9 and TRBJ2-7, with 8 bases matching TRBD2. Germline CDR1 is SGDLS and CDR2 is YYNGEE. Trimming cost V 4 bases and J 6 bases; bases outside gene matches: 9. This CDR3 spans 14 amino acids. CDR3 residues: CASSLSGAKAEQYF. CDR3 nucleotides: TGTGCCAGCAGCCTTAGCGGGGCCAAAGCCGAGCAGTACTTC.